The 6 T cell receptor beta chains presented below share a single source sample, sequenced in a study of regulatory T cells in long-lasting Graves disease. According to the study, TCR beta libraries were built with iRepertoire HTBI primers and CDR3-region Arm-PCR. TCRdb re-derived calls from the multiplex PCR reads in MiXCR, one entry per CDR3 protein. The sample holds about 540,000 distinct CDR3 sequences, 13% seen once. Time point meaning: newly diagnosed GD, antithyroid drugs for less than 3 months. PBMC-derived RNA was used for the TCR library. These data were also reused for a study on T cells in Graves' hyperthyroidism and ophthalmopathy.

The input for sequencing was peripheral blood mononuclear cells (PBMCs), taken at new diagnosis, from a patient treated with antithyroid drugs. These receptors were obtained from a man under 40 with Graves disease.

The rearrangement links TRBV12-3 or TRBV12-4 to TRBJ2-3, with 9 bases aligning to TRBD1. This CDR3 comprises 14 residues. The trim removed 6 bases at V and 7 bases at J, leaving 8 bases unmatched. This CDR3 is CASSPGQGQHTQYF. CDR3 DNA sequence: TGTGCCAGCAGCCCGGGACAGGGCCAACATACGCAGTATTTT.

In this sample, this clonotype turned up a few times. J is TRBJ2-1 and V is TRBV29-1, with a possible D match to TRBD1 (5 bases). Germline CDR1 and CDR2: SQVTM and ANQGSEA. The V end was cut by 4 bases, the J end by 1 base, with 8 bases between. The CDR3 sequence is 13 residues long. This chain's CDR3 is CSVVRQSYNEQFF. CDR3 DNA: TGCAGCGTTGTCCGACAGTCCTACAATGAGCAGTTCTTC.

Remarks on this clonotype: A read error may explain this, as a much larger clone is one base away. V is TRBV29-1 and J is TRBJ2-1, with TRBD2 matching over 7 bases. The J call may not be correct, given that the DNA end is closer to TRBJ2-5. Germline CDR1 SQVTM, CDR2 ANQGSEA. CDR3 length equals 14 residues. The CDR3: CSALARGLWETQYF. The CDR3 DNA reads as TGCAGCGCACTAGCGAGAGGTCTTTGGGAGACCCAGTACTTC.

This clonotype was recorded at least ten times. The chain recombines TRBV29-1 with TRBJ2-2; D is perhaps TRBD1 (6 bases). Deletions cut 6 bases from V and 1 base from J, with 12 bases between. Germline CDR1 reads SQVTM; CDR2 reads ANQGSEA. This CDR3 has 14 amino acids. CDR3 coding DNA: TGCAGCGTCCGTGGGGGCGGGAACACCGGGGAGCTGTTTTTT. This codes for CSVRGGGNTGELFF.

This clonotype has ten or more counts. The gene calls are TRBV24-1 and TRBJ1-1; the match to TRBD1 covers 8 bases. The CDR3 loop spans 13 amino acids. The junction had 5 bases not matched to a gene; V was cut back by 9 bases and J by 3 bases. Germline-derived CDR1 and CDR2 are KGHDR and SFDVKD. The CDR3, as DNA: TGTGCCACCCAGGACAGGGTGGACACTGAAGCTTTCTTT. Residues: CATQDRVDTEAFF.

This chain uses TRBV20-1 with TRBJ2-1; 11 positions agree with TRBD1. Germline CDR1 reads DFQATT; CDR2 reads SNEGSKA (reference sequence). This CDR3 is 13 amino acids long. Trimming cost V 6 bases and J 6 bases; bases outside gene matches: 4. CDR3 in DNA: TGCAGTGCGCCCGGGACAGGGGGCAATGAGCAGTTCTTC. It codes for CSAPGTGGNEQFF.